These T cell receptor beta chains were read from a single sample in a study of PD-1 blockade in classical Hodgkin lymphoma. Generated by immunoSEQ multiplex PCR, the TCRdb table keeps only in-frame clones and is missing some. The data contain more than 25,000 clones, about three quarters of them seen just once; the ten biggest clones take up approximately 4.3%. Sequencing used peripheral blood mononuclear cells (PBMCs), obtained before the second cycle of nivolumab. The receptor set was obtained from a human donor with classical Hodgkin lymphoma. The CDR3 runs from the conserved cysteine through the conserved F or W. Each record gives: CDR3 protein, CDR3 DNA, clone size, V gene, J gene, D gene, CDR3 length. The D gene is left open where the match is weak. Expanded clones are given a class, and other clones once, few, many or no size at all.

CDR3: CASKVIANTGELFF
DNA: TGTGCCAGCAAGGTGATTGCGAACACCGGGGAGCTGTTTTTT
size: NA
V: TRBV6-4
J: TRBJ2-2
D: NA
length: 14

CDR3: CASNGLGNTGELFF
DNA: TGTGCCAGTAACGGGTTGGGGAACACCGGGGAGCTGTTTTTT
size: NA
V: TRBV28
J: TRBJ2-2
D: NA
length: 14

CDR3: CASSSNTGLAVPSEQFF
DNA: TGTGCCAGCAGCTCGAACACGGGACTAGCGGTCCCGAGTGAGCAGTTCTTC
size: NA
V: TRBV7-6
J: TRBJ2-1
D: TRBD2
length: 17

CDR3: CASSPEQGRAYGYTF
DNA: TGTGCCAGCAGCCCCGAACAGGGTCGGGCCTATGGCTACACCTTC
size: NA
V: TRBV6-6
J: TRBJ1-2
D: NA
length: 15

CDR3: CASHTSYNEQFF
DNA: TGCGCCTCACACACCTCCTACAATGAGCAGTTCTTC
size: NA
V: TRBV10-2
J: TRBJ2-1
D: NA
length: 12

CDR3: CASSLYGGNQETQYF
DNA: TGTGCCAGCAGTTTATATGGGGGGAACCAAGAGACCCAGTACTTC
size: NA
V: TRBV28
J: TRBJ2-5
D: NA
length: 15

CDR3: CAWTQGNSYEQYF
DNA: TGTGCCTGGACACAAGGAAACTCCTACGAGCAGTACTTC
size: once
V: TRBV30
J: TRBJ2-7
D: NA
length: 13

CDR3: CASSDPGASGALSTDTQYF
DNA: TGTGCCAGCAGTGATCCCGGAGCTAGCGGGGCCCTGAGCACAGATACGCAGTATTTT
size: once
V: TRBV28
J: TRBJ2-3
D: TRBD2
length: 19

CDR3: CASSQEMVGNTEAFF
DNA: TGCGCCAGCAGCCAAGAAATGGTGGGGAACACTGAAGCTTTCTTT
size: once
V: TRBV4-3
J: TRBJ1-1
D: NA
length: 15

CDR3: CASSYGGRGKTQYF
DNA: TGTGCCAGCAGTTACGGAGGCAGGGGGAAGACCCAGTACTTC
size: NA
V: TRBV6-5
J: TRBJ2-5
D: TRBD1
length: 14

CDR3: CASSPRLAGAPGNEQFF
DNA: TGTGCCAGCTCACCCAGACTAGCGGGAGCTCCCGGCAATGAGCAGTTCTTC
size: NA
V: TRBV18
J: TRBJ2-1
D: TRBD2
length: 17

CDR3: CASSDYRTANQPQHF
DNA: TGTGCCAGCAGTGATTACCGGACAGCAAATCAGCCCCAGCATTTT
size: NA
V: TRBV2
J: TRBJ1-5
D: NA
length: 15

CDR3: CASSLGGQGKQYF
DNA: TGTGCCAGCAGCTTGGGGGGACAGGGGAAGCAGTACTTC
size: NA
V: TRBV5-6
J: TRBJ2-7
D: TRBD1
length: 13

CDR3: CACENRGGYTF
DNA: TGTGCCTGCGAGAACAGGGGTGGCTACACCTTC
size: NA
V: TRBV6-6
J: TRBJ1-2
D: TRBD1
length: 11

CDR3: CAISESGGLYNEQFF
DNA: TGTGCCATCAGTGAGTCGGGGGGCCTCTACAATGAGCAGTTCTTC
size: NA
V: TRBV10-3
J: TRBJ2-1
D: NA
length: 15

CDR3: CASSSITSGSETQYF
DNA: TGTGCCAGCAGTTCAATAACTAGCGGATCAGAGACCCAGTACTTC
size: NA
V: TRBV27
J: TRBJ2-5
D: TRBD2
length: 15

CDR3: CASSDTNWDSWGNEQFF
DNA: TGTGCCAGCAGCGACACCAATTGGGACAGCTGGGGCAATGAGCAGTTCTTC
size: NA
V: TRBV11-2
J: TRBJ2-1
D: TRBD1
length: 17

CDR3: CASSQDIRQGTEAFF
DNA: TGCGCCAGCAGCCAAGATATTCGGCAGGGCACTGAAGCTTTCTTT
size: NA
V: TRBV4-1
J: TRBJ1-1
D: NA
length: 15

CDR3: CSGGADAGYTF
DNA: TGCAGCGGGGGGGCGGATGCTGGCTACACCTTC
size: NA
V: TRBV29-1
J: TRBJ1-2
D: NA
length: 11

CDR3: CACNPRGLSTEAFF
DNA: TGTGCCTGCAACCCAAGGGGGCTTAGCACTGAAGCTTTCTTT
size: NA
V: TRBV30
J: TRBJ1-1
D: TRBD1
length: 14

CDR3: CASRERHASPLHF
DNA: TGTGCCAGCAGAGAGAGGCACGCTTCACCCCTCCACTTT
size: NA
V: TRBV6-1
J: TRBJ1-6
D: NA
length: 13

CDR3: CASNLYGKGGQPQHF
DNA: TGTGCCAGTAATCTGTACGGCAAGGGCGGGCAGCCCCAGCATTTT
size: once
V: TRBV19
J: TRBJ1-5
D: NA
length: 15

CDR3: CASSPGTGSTDTQYF
DNA: TGTGCCAGCAGCCCCGGGACAGGGAGCACAGATACGCAGTATTTT
size: NA
V: TRBV11-1
J: TRBJ2-3
D: TRBD1
length: 15

CDR3: CATSFSGSPGDEQFF
DNA: TGTGCCACCTCCTTTTCGGGGTCCCCGGGCGATGAGCAGTTCTTC
size: NA
V: TRBV19
J: TRBJ2-1
D: NA
length: 15

CDR3: CASSLKGTGELFF
DNA: TGTGCCAGCAGCTTAAAAGGGACCGGGGAGCTGTTTTTT
size: NA
V: TRBV7-2
J: TRBJ2-2
D: NA
length: 13

CDR3: CAWGEGWAYEQYF
DNA: TGTGCCTGGGGGGAGGGATGGGCCTACGAGCAGTACTTC
size: NA
V: TRBV30
J: TRBJ2-7
D: TRBD2
length: 13

CDR3: CASSEGLYDYEQYF
DNA: TGTGCCAGCAGTGAAGGACTGTATGACTACGAGCAGTACTTC
size: medium-sized
V: TRBV2
J: TRBJ2-7
D: NA
length: 14

CDR3: CASSAGHDTDTQYF
DNA: TGTGCCAGCAGCGCGGGACACGACACAGATACGCAGTATTTT
size: once
V: TRBV9
J: TRBJ2-3
D: NA
length: 14

CDR3: CASRRDREFNQPQHF
DNA: TGTGCCAGTAGGCGGGACAGGGAATTCAATCAGCCCCAGCATTTT
size: NA
V: TRBV19
J: TRBJ1-5
D: TRBD1
length: 15

CDR3: CASSLRDSTDTQYF
DNA: TGCGCCAGCAGCTTAAGGGACAGCACAGATACGCAGTATTTT
size: once
V: TRBV5-1
J: TRBJ2-3
D: NA
length: 14

CDR3: CSGGRLNTEAFF
DNA: TGCAGCGGGGGACGGCTGAACACTGAAGCTTTCTTT
size: medium-sized
V: TRBV29-1
J: TRBJ1-1
D: NA
length: 12

CDR3: CASSNRVLNEQYF
DNA: TGTGCCAGCAGCAACAGGGTTCTCAACGAGCAGTACTTC
size: NA
V: TRBV6-5
J: TRBJ2-7
D: NA
length: 13

CDR3: CASSVGSGNTIYF
DNA: TGTGCCAGCAGCGTTGGCTCTGGAAACACCATATATTTT
size: NA
V: TRBV9
J: TRBJ1-3
D: NA
length: 13

CDR3: CASSSSSGGVDTQYF
DNA: TGCGCCAGCAGCTCATCTAGCGGGGGGGTAGATACGCAGTATTTT
size: NA
V: TRBV5-1
J: TRBJ2-3
D: TRBD2
length: 15

CDR3: CASSVTGRGGLETQYF
DNA: TGTGCCAGCAGCGTGACCGGCCGCGGGGGTTTAGAGACCCAGTACTTC
size: NA
V: TRBV9
J: TRBJ2-5
D: TRBD2
length: 16

CDR3: CASSPLAGDFYEQYF
DNA: TGTGCCAGCAGCCCCCTAGCGGGAGACTTCTACGAGCAGTACTTC
size: NA
V: TRBV5-6
J: TRBJ2-7
D: TRBD2
length: 15

CDR3: CASSGWTVYGYTF
DNA: TGTGCCAGCAGCGGTTGGACGGTTTATGGCTACACCTTC
size: NA
V: TRBV7-2
J: TRBJ1-2
D: NA
length: 13

CDR3: CASSLQLATDTQYF
DNA: TGTGCCAGCAGCTTACAACTAGCAACAGATACGCAGTATTTT
size: NA
V: TRBV7-2
J: TRBJ2-3
D: NA
length: 14

CDR3: CASSRDRGHSPLHF
DNA: TGTGCCAGCAGTCGCGACAGGGGTCATTCACCCCTCCACTTT
size: NA
V: TRBV27
J: TRBJ1-6
D: TRBD1
length: 14

CDR3: CAWSGGGEQETQYF
DNA: TGTGCCTGGAGCGGCGGGGGGGAACAAGAGACCCAGTACTTC
size: NA
V: TRBV30
J: TRBJ2-5
D: TRBD2
length: 14

CDR3: CASSGTSYEQYF
DNA: TGTGCCTCTAGCGGGACCTCCTACGAGCAGTACTTC
size: once
V: TRBV30
J: TRBJ2-7
D: TRBD2
length: 12

CDR3: CASSYVEPDSPLHF
DNA: TGTGCCAGCAGTTACGTGGAGCCGGACTCACCCCTCCACTTT
size: once
V: TRBV6-6
J: TRBJ1-6
D: NA
length: 14

CDR3: CASSSGLLQETQYF
DNA: TGTGCCAGCAGTTCGGGACTTTTACAAGAGACCCAGTACTTC
size: NA
V: TRBV6-5
J: TRBJ2-5
D: NA
length: 14

CDR3: CASSSWTYGSNQPQHF
DNA: TGTGCCAGCAGTTCCTGGACATATGGTAGCAATCAGCCCCAGCATTTT
size: NA
V: TRBV28
J: TRBJ1-5
D: NA
length: 16

CDR3: CASSLSGGYEQYF
DNA: TGCGCCAGCAGCTTGTCAGGGGGCTACGAGCAGTACTTC
size: NA
V: TRBV5-1
J: TRBJ2-7
D: TRBD1
length: 13

CDR3: CASGGTGNQPQHF
DNA: TGTGCCAGCGGCGGGACAGGGAATCAGCCCCAGCATTTT
size: NA
V: TRBV2
J: TRBJ1-5
D: TRBD1
length: 13

CDR3: CASSFWARETQYF
DNA: TGTGCCAGCAGCTTTTGGGCGCGGGAGACCCAGTACTTC
size: NA
V: TRBV5-8
J: TRBJ2-5
D: NA
length: 13

CDR3: CASSYSGRNTEAFF
DNA: TGTGCCAGCAGTTACAGTGGTCGGAACACTGAAGCTTTCTTT
size: NA
V: TRBV6-5
J: TRBJ1-1
D: NA
length: 14

CDR3: CASSLTGTSTDTQYF
DNA: TGTGCCAGCAGCCTAACCGGGACTAGCACAGATACGCAGTATTTT
size: NA
V: TRBV7-8
J: TRBJ2-3
D: NA
length: 15

CDR3: CASSWGKRELYEQYF
DNA: TGTGCCAGCAGCTGGGGGAAGCGGGAGTTATACGAGCAGTACTTC
size: NA
V: TRBV27
J: TRBJ2-7
D: TRBD2
length: 15

CDR3: CASSYRDSPGNTIYF
DNA: TGTGCCAGCAGTTACAGGGACAGCCCTGGAAACACCATATATTTT
size: NA
V: TRBV6-5
J: TRBJ1-3
D: TRBD1
length: 15

CDR3: CASSPTGWSYEQYF
DNA: TGTGCCAGCTCACCGACAGGGTGGTCCTACGAGCAGTACTTC
size: NA
V: TRBV18
J: TRBJ2-7
D: TRBD1
length: 14

CDR3: CAWSVQGNQPQHF
DNA: TGTGCCTGGAGTGTCCAGGGTAATCAGCCCCAGCATTTT
size: few
V: TRBV30
J: TRBJ1-5
D: NA
length: 13

CDR3: CASSYGGAGTGELFF
DNA: TGTGCCAGCAGTTACGGGGGCGCGGGAACCGGGGAGCTGTTTTTT
size: NA
V: TRBV6-6
J: TRBJ2-2
D: NA
length: 15

CDR3: CASSLVANTGELFF
DNA: TGTGCCAGCAGCTTAGTCGCGAACACCGGGGAGCTGTTTTTT
size: few
V: TRBV7-9
J: TRBJ2-2
D: NA
length: 14

CDR3: CASSPGQGALSFF
DNA: TGCGCCAGCAGCCCCGGACAGGGGGCTTTATCTTTCTTT
size: NA
V: TRBV10-2
J: TRBJ1-1
D: TRBD1
length: 13

CDR3: CASSRLQGAPAQPQHF
DNA: TGTGCCAGCAGCCGCCTCCAGGGGGCGCCGGCTCAGCCCCAGCATTTT
size: NA
V: TRBV12-1
J: TRBJ1-5
D: NA
length: 16

CDR3: CASSSGNRGGETQYF
DNA: TGTGCCAGCAGCTCCGGGAACAGGGGAGGAGAGACCCAGTACTTC
size: NA
V: TRBV6-5
J: TRBJ2-5
D: NA
length: 15

CDR3: CASSETQMNTEAFF
DNA: TGTGCCAGCAGTGAAACCCAGATGAACACTGAAGCTTTCTTT
size: NA
V: TRBV2
J: TRBJ1-1
D: NA
length: 14